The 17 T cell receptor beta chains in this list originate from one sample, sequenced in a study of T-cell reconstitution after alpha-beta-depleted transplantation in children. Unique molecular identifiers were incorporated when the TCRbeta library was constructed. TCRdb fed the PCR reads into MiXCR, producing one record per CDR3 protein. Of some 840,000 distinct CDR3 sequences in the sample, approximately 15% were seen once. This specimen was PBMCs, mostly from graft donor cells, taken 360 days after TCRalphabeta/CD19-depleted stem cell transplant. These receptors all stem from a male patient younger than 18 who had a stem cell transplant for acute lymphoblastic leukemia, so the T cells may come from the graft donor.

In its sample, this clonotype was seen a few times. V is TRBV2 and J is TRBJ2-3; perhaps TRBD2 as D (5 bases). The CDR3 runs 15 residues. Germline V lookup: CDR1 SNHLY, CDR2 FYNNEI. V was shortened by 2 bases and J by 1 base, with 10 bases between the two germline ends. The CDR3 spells CASSEPPGGTDTQYF. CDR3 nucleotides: TGTGCCAGCAGTGAACCACCCGGGGGCACAGATACGCAGTATTTT.

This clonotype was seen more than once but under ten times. The CDR3, as DNA: TGCAGTGCTAGGGGGACTAGCGGGAGGCGTTGGGAGCAGTACTTC. Its translation: CSARGTSGRRWEQYF. The chain is built from TRBV20-1 and TRBJ2-7, with TRBD2 matching 15 bases. The CDR3 length is 15 residues. The J segment lost 7 bases and the V segment lost 3 bases, leaving 7 bases of the junction unmatched. Per germline, CDR1 DFQATT and CDR2 SNEGSKA (reference sequence).

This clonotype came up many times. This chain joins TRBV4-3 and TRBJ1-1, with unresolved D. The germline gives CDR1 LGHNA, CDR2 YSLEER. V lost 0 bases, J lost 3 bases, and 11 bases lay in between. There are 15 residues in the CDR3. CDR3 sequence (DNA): TGCGCCAGCAGCCAAGAACCCCGGTCGTACACTGAAGCTTTCTTT. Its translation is CASSQEPRSYTEAFF.

The CDR3 spells CASSPAGGGGNEQFF. The CDR3 DNA sequence: TGTGCCAGCAGCCCAGCGGGAGGCGGGGGCAATGAGCAGTTCTTC. The chain has TRBV4-2 and TRBJ2-1; TRBD2 matches at 9 bases. The trim removed 4 bases at V and 6 bases at J, leaving 7 bases unmatched. The CDR3 loop spans 15 amino acids. The germline gives CDR1 LGHNA, CDR2 YNFKEQ.

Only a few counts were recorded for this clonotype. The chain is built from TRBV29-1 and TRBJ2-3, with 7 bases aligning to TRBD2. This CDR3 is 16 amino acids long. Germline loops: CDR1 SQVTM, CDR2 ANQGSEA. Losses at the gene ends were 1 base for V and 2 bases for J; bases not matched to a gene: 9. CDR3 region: CSVEGALAETTDTQYF. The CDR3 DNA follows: TGCAGCGTTGAAGGAGCGCTAGCGGAGACCACAGATACGCAGTATTTT.

Written as DNA, the CDR3 is TGTGCCATCAGTGAGACAGGGGGCCACGAGCAGTACTTC. This gives the protein CAISETGGHEQYF. The rearrangement links TRBV10-3 to TRBJ2-7, with TRBD1 matching 9 bases. Germline-derived CDR1 and CDR2 are ENHRY and SYGVKD. CDR3 length equals 13 residues. With 2 bases clipped from V and 5 bases from J, the junction kept 1 base outside the gene matches.

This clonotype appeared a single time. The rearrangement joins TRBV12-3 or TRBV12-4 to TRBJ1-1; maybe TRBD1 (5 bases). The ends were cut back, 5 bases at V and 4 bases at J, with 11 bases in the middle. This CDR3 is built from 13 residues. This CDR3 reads CASSSPGTTEAFF. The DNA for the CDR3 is TGTGCCAGCAGTAGTCCGGGGACCACTGAAGCTTTCTTT.

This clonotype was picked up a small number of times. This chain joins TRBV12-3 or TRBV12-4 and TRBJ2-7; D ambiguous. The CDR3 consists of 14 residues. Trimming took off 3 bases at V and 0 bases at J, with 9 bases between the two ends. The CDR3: CASSFWGFSYEQYF. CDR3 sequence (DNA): TGTGCCAGCAGTTTTTGGGGATTCTCCTACGAGCAGTACTTC.

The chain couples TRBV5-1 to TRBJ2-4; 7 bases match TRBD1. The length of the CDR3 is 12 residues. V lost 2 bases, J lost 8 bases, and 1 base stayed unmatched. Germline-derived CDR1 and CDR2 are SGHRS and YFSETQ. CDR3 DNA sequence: TGCGCCAGCAGCTTCCAGGGGGACATTCAGTACTTC. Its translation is CASSFQGDIQYF.

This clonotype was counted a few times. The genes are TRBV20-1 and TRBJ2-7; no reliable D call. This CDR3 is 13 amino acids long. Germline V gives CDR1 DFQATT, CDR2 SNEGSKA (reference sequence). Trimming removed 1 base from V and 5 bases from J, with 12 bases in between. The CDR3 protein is CSARAIDFNEQYF. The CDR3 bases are TGCAGTGCTAGAGCTATTGACTTCAACGAGCAGTACTTC.

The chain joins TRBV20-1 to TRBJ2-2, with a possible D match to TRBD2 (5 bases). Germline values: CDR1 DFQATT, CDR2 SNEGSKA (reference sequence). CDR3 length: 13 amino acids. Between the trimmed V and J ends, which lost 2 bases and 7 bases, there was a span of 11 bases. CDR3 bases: TGCAGTGCTAGAATGGGCGGGTTCGGGGAGCTGTTTTTT. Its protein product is CSARMGGFGELFF.

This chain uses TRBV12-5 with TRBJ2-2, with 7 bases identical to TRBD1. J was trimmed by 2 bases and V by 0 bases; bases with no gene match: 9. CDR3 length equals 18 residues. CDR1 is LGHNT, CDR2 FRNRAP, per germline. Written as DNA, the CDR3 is TGTGCTAGTGGTTTGGTCCCCTTCCGGGACAGTAACACCGGGGAGCTGTTTTTT. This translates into CASGLVPFRDSNTGELFF.

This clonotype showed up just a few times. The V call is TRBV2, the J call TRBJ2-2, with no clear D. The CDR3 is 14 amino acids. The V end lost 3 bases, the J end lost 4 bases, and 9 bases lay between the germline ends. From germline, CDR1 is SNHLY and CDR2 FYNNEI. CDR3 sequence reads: CASSEEPSTGELFF. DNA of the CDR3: TGTGCCAGCAGTGAGGAGCCCAGCACCGGGGAGCTGTTTTTT.

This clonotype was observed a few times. This CDR3 is CATLLVPSSRTDTQYF. The CDR3 DNA is TGTGCCACCTTATTAGTCCCATCTAGTAGGACAGATACGCAGTATTTT. This chain connects TRBV7-9 to TRBJ2-3; D ambiguous. In germline, CDR1 is SEHNR, CDR2 FQNEAQ (reference sequence). This CDR3 has 16 amino acids. Trimming took off 10 bases at V and 3 bases at J, with 23 bases between the two ends.

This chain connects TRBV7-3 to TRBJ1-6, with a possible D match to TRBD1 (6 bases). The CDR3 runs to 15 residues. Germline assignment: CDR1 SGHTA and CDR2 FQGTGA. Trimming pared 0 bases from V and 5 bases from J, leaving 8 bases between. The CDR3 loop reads CASSLTGAHNSPLHF. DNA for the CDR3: TGTGCCAGCAGCTTAACGGGGGCGCATAATTCACCCCTCCACTTT.

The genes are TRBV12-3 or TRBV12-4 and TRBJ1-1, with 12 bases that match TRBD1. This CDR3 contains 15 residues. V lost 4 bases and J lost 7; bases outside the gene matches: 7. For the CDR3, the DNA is TGTGCCAGCAGTTCGGGACAGGGGGCCTATGTTGAAGCTTTCTTT. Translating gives CASSSGQGAYVEAFF.

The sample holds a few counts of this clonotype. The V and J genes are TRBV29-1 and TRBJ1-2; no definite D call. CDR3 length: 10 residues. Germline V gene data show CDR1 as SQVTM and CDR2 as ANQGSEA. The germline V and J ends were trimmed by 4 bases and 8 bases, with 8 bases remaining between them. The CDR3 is CSVVGAGYTF. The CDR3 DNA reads TGCAGCGTTGTCGGAGCGGGCTACACCTTC.